Sequencing of this T cell receptor (beta chain) was carried out in a study of blood T cell repertoires in COVID-19. Study context: Samples taken during acute and convalescent COVID-19 were collected in the United States, Italy and Spain.

Germline V lookup: CDR1 GTSNPN, CDR2 SVGIG (reference sequence). V was clipped by 0 bases and J by 5 bases, with 11 bases between them. This CDR3 has 14 residues. Assay: immunoSEQ multiplex PCR; the TCRdb copy retains only in-frame clones and omits some. The sample contains about 170,000 clones, 70% to 90% of which appear only once. The sequence came from a man aged 40-49 years who had recovered from COVID-19. Sequencing used peripheral blood. This chain links TRBV30 with TRBJ2-1, with D unresolved. The chain's CDR3 is CAWSVLGRNNEQFF. The CDR3 DNA sequence: TGTGCCTGGAGTGTATTGGGCAGGAACAATGAGCAGTTCTTC.